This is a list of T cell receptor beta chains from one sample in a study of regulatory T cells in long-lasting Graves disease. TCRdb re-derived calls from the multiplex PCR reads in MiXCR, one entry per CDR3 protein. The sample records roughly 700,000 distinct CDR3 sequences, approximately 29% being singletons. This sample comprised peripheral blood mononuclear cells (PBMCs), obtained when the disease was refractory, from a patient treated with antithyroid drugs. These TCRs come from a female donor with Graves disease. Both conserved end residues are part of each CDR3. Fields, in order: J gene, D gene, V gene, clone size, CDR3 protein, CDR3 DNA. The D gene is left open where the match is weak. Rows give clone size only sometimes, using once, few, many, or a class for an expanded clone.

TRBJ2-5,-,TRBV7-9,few,CASSLVQGRETQYF,TGTGCCAGCAGCTTAGTACAGGGAAGAGAGACCCAGTACTTC
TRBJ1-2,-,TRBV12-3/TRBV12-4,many,CASSTNSRPNYGYTF,TGTGCCAGCAGCACTAATTCAAGGCCCAACTATGGCTACACCTTC
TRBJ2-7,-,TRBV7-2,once,CVSSLDFAKTYEQYF,TGTGTCAGCAGCTTAGATTTCGCAAAAACCTACGAGCAGTACTTC
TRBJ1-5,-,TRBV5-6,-,CASSPRGEERPQHF,TGTGCCAGCAGCCCCAGGGGAGAAGAGCGGCCCCAGCATTTT
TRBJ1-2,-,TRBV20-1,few,CSALDGALNYGYTF,TGCAGTGCGCTGGACGGAGCGTTAAACTATGGCTACACCTTC
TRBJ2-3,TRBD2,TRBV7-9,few,CASSEPSGSTDTQYF,TGTGCCAGCAGCGAGCCTAGCGGCAGCACAGATACGCAGTATTTT
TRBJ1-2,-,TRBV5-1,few,CASSPTGNDYGYTF,TGCGCCAGCAGCCCCACGGGGAACGACTATGGCTACACCTTC
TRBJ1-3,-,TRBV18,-,CASSPGVSSGNTIYF,TGTGCCAGCTCACCAGGGGTGAGCTCTGGAAACACCATATATTTT
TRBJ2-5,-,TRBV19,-,CASSMKLGLETQYF,TGTGCCAGTAGTATGAAACTAGGTCTCGAGACCCAGTACTTC
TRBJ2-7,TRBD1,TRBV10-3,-,CAISVTTGVEQYF,TGTGCCATCAGTGTCACTACAGGGGTAGAGCAGTACTTC